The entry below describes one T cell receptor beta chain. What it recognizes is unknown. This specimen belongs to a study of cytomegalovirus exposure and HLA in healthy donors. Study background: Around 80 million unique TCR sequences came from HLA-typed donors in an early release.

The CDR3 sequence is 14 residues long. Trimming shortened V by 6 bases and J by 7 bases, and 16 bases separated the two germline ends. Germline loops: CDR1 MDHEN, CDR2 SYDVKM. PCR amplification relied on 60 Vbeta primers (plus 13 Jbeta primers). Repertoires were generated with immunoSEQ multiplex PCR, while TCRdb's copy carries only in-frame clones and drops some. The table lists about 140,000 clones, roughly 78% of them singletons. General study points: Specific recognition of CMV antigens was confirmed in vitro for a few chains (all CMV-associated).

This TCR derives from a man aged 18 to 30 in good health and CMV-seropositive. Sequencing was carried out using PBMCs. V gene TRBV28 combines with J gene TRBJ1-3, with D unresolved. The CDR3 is CASRIPGPWNTIYF. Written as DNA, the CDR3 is TGTGCCAGCAGGATACCGGGTCCATGGAACACCATATATTTT.